This T cell receptor (beta chain) was observed in a study of beta chain features in type 1 diabetes. Study-wide results and limits: Moderate yet significant TCRB CDR3 shortening was seen in Type 1 diabetes patients in all four CD4+ subsets. Patients' naive, central memory and regulatory TCRB repertoires appeared more alike than those of healthy donors.

Note on this clone: Its antigen remains unknown.

Expressed TCRB transcripts were sequenced, since all the RNA that had been isolated was reverse transcribed. Repertoires were generated with immunoSEQ multiplex PCR, while TCRdb's copy carries only in-frame clones and drops some. The table has 250,000 to 300,000 clones, 24% seen once; the top ten hold 0.012%. The CDR3 covers 15 residues. Per germline, CDR1 GTSNPN and CDR2 SVGIG (reference sequence). The J segment lost 5 bases and the V segment lost 1 base, leaving 5 bases of the junction unmatched. This receptor was obtained from a woman aged 25-40 years with type 1 diabetes. The sample comprised naive CD4+ T cells from blood. The chain combines TRBV30 with TRBJ1-4, with 9 bases aligning to TRBD1. This chain's CDR3 is CAWSEKTGGNEKLFF. The CDR3 bases are TGTGCCTGGAGTGAGAAGACAGGGGGAAATGAAAAACTGTTTTTT. Together with reference TRBV30 and TRBJ1-4, the CDR3 gives the full variable domain: SQTIHQWPATLVQPVGSPLSLECTVEGTSNPNLYWYRQAAGRGLQLLFYSVGIGQISSEVPQNLSASRPQDRQFILSSKKLLLSDSGFYLCAWSEKTGGNEKLFFGSGTQLSVL.